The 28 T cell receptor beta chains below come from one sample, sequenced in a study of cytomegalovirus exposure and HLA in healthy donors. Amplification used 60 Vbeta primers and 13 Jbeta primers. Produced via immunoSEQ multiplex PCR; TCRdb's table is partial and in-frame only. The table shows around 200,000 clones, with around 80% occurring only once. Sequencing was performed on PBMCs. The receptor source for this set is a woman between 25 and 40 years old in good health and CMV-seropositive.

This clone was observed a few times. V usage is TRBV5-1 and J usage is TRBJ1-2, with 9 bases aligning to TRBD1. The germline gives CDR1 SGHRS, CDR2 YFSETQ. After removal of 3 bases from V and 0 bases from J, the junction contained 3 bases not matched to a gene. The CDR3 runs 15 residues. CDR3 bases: TGCGCCAGCAGCTGGACAGGGGACGCTAACTATGGCTACACCTTC. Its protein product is CASSWTGDANYGYTF.

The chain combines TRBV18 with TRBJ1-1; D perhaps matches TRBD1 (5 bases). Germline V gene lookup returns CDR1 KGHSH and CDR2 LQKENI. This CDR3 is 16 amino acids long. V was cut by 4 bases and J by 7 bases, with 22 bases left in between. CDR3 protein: CASSQLQSGQLSEAFF. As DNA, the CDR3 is TGTGCCAGCTCACAACTCCAGTCAGGGCAGCTAAGTGAAGCTTTCTTT.

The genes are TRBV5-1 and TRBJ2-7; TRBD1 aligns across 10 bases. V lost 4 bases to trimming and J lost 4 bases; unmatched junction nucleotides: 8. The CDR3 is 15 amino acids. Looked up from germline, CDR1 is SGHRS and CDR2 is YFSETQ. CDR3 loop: CASSRDRGIEYEQYF. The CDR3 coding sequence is TGCGCCAGCAGCCGGGACAGGGGAATTGAGTACGAGCAGTACTTC.

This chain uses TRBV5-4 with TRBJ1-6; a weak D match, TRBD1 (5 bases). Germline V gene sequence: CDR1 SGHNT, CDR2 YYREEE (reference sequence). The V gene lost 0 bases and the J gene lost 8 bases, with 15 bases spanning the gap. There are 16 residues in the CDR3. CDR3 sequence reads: CASSLVRGLADSPLHF. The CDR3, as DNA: TGTGCCAGCAGCTTGGTTCGGGGGTTGGCGGATTCACCCCTCCACTTT.

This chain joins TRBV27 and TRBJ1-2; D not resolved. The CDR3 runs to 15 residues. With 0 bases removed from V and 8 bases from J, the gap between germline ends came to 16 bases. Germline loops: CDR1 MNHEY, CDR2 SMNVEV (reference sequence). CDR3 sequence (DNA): TGTGCCAGCAGTTTATCTACCGGACTTGGCTACGGCTACACCTTC. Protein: CASSLSTGLGYGYTF.

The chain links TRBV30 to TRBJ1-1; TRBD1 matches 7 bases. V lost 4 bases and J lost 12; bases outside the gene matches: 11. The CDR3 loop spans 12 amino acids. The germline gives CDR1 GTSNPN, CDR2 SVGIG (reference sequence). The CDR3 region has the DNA TGTGCCTGGACACACAGGGGCCGCGAAACTTTCTTT. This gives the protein CAWTHRGRETFF.

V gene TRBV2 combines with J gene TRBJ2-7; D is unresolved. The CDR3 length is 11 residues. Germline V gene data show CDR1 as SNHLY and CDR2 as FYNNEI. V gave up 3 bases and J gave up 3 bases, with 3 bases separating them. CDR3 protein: CASSDHYEQYF. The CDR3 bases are TGTGCCAGCAGTGACCACTACGAGCAGTACTTC.

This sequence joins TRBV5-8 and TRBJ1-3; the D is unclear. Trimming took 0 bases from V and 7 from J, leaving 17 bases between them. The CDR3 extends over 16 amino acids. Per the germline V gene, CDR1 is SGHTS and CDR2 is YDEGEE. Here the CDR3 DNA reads TGTGCCAGCAGCTTGGTGGCTCCCTCCTTCGTTAACACCATATATTTT. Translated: CASSLVAPSFVNTIYF.

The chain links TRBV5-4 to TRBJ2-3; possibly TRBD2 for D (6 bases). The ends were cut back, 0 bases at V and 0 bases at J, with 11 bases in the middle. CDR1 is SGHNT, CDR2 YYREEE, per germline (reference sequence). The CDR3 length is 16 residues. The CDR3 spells CASSLGLVQSTDTQYF. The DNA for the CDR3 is TGTGCCAGCAGCTTGGGACTAGTACAGAGCACAGATACGCAGTATTTT.

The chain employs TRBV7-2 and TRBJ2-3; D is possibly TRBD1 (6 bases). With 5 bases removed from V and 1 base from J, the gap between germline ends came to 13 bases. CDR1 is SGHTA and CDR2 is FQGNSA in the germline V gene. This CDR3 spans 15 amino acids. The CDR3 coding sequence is TGTGCCAGCAGCGCCCACAGGGTGGGCACAGATACGCAGTATTTT. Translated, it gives CASSAHRVGTDTQYF.

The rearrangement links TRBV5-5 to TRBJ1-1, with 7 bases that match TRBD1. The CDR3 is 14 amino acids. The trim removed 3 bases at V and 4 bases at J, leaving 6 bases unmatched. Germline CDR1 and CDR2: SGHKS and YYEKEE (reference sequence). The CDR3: CASSSVAGGTEAFF. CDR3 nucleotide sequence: TGTGCCAGCAGCTCGGTTGCAGGGGGCACTGAAGCTTTCTTT.

CDR3 nucleotide sequence: TGTGCCAGCAGCCCTATCGTCGGTAACCCCATCTATAGCAATCAGCCCCAGCATTTT. Residues: CASSPIVGNPIYSNQPQHF. This rearrangement joins TRBV28 to TRBJ1-5, with D unresolved. CDR1 is MDHEN and CDR2 is SYDVKM in the germline V gene. The CDR3 has 19 residues. Trimming removed 6 bases from V and 0 bases from J, with 24 bases in between.

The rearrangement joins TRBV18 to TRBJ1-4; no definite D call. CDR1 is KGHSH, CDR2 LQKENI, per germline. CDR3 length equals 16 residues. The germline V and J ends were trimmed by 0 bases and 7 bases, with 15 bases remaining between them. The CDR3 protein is CASSPPSAPKGEKLFF. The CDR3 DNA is TGTGCCAGCTCACCACCGAGCGCACCGAAAGGTGAAAAACTGTTTTTT. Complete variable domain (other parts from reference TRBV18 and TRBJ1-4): NAGVMQNPRHLVRRRGQEARLRCSPMKGHSHVYWYRQLPEEGLKFMVYLQKENIIDESGMPKERFSAEFPKEGPSILRIQQVVRGDSAAYFCASSPPSAPKGEKLFFGSGTQLSVL.

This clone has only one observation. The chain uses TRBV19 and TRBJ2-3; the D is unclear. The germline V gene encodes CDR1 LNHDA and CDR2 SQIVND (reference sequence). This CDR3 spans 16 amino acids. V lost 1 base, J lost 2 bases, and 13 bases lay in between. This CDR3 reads CASSIGMWSFTDTQYF. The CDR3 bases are TGTGCCAGTAGTATAGGCATGTGGAGCTTCACAGATACGCAGTATTTT.

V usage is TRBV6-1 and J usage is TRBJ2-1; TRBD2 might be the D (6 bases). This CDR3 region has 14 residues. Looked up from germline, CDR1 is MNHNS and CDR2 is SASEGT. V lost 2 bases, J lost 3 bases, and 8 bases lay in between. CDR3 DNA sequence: TGTGCCAGCAGTGAACTGGGGGGCTACAATGAGCAGTTCTTC. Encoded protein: CASSELGGYNEQFF.

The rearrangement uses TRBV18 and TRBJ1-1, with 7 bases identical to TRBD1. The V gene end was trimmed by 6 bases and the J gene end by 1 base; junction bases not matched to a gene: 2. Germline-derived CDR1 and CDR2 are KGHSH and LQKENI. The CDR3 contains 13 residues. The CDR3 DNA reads TGTGCCAGCTCCCGGACAGGGAACACTGAAGCTTTCTTT. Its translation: CASSRTGNTEAFF.

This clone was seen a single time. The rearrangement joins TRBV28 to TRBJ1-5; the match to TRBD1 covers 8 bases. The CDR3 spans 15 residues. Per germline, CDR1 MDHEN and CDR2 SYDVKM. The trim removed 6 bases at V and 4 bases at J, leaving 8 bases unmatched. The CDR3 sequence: CASRQQGGSNQPQHF. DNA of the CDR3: TGTGCCAGCAGGCAACAGGGGGGTTCAAATCAGCCCCAGCATTTT.

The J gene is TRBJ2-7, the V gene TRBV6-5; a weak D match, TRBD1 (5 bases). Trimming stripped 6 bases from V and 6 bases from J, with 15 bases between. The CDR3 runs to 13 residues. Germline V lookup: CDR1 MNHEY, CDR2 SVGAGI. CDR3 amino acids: CASSYIGAFEQYF. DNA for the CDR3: TGTGCCAGCAGCTACATTGGGGCCTTCGAGCAGTACTTC.

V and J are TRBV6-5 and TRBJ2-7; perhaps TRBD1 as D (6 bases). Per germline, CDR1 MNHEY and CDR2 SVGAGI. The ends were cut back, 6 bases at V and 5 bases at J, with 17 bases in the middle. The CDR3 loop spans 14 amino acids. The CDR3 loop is CASRASGTQNEQYF. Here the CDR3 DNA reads TGTGCCAGCAGAGCATCCGGGACACAGAACGAGCAGTACTTC.

The CDR3 bases are TGTGCCAGCAGCTTGGACATCAGCGAGCAGTACTTC. Amino acid sequence: CASSLDISEQYF. The chain couples TRBV5-4 to TRBJ2-7; no reliable D call. The CDR3 is made up of 12 amino acids. Trimming removed 0 bases from V and 6 bases from J, with 7 bases in between. Germline lookup yields CDR1 SGHNT and CDR2 YYREEE (reference sequence).

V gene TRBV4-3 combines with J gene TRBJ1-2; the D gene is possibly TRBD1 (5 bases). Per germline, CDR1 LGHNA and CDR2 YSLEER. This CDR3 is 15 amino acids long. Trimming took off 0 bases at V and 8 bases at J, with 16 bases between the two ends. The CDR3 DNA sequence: TGCGCCAGCAGCCAAGAAAGGGGCGCCTTTGGGGGCTACACCTTC. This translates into CASSQERGAFGGYTF.

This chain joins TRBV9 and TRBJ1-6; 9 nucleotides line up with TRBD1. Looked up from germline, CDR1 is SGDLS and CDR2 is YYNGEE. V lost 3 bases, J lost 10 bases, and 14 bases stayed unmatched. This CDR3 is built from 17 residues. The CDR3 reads CASSAYHRGRQGSPLHF. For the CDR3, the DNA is TGTGCCAGCAGCGCATACCACAGGGGGCGCCAAGGCTCACCCCTCCACTTT.

CDR3 DNA sequence: TGTGCCAGCAGTTACAGCGGTAATTCACCCCTCCACTTT. It encodes CASSYSGNSPLHF. V and J are TRBV6-6 and TRBJ1-6, with unresolved D. The germline V gene encodes CDR1 MNHNY and CDR2 SVGAGI (reference sequence). This CDR3 region has 13 residues. The V and J ends lost 2 bases and 6 bases respectively, with 5 bases between them.

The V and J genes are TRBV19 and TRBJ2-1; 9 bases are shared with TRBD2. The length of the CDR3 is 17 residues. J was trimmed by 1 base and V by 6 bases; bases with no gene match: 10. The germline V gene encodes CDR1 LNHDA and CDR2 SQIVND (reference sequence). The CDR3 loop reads CASRGPSSGMSYNEQFF. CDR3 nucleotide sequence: TGTGCCAGTAGGGGACCCTCTAGCGGGATGTCCTACAATGAGCAGTTCTTC.

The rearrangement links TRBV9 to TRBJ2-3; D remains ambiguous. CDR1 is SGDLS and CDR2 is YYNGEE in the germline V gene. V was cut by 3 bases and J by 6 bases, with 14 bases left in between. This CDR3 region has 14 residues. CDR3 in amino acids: CASSALSGGDTQYF. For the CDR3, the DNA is TGTGCCAGCAGCGCGCTATCAGGTGGGGATACGCAGTATTTT.

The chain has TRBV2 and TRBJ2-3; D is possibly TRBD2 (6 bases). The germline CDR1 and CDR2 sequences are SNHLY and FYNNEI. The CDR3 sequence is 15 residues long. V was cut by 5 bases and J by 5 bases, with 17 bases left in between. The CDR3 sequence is CASSRDSLAGDTQYF. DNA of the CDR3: TGTGCCAGCAGTCGGGACTCCCTGGCGGGAGATACGCAGTATTTT.

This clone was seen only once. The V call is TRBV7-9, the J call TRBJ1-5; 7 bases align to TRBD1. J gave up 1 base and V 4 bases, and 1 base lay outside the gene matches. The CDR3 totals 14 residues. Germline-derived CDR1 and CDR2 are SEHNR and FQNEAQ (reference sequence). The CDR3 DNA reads TGTGCCAGCAGCTGGGGACAGAGCAATCAGCCCCAGCATTTT. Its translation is CASSWGQSNQPQHF.

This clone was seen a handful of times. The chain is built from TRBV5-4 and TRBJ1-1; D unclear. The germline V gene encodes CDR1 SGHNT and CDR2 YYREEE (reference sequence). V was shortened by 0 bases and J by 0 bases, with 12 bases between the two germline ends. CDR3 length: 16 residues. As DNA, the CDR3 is TGTGCCAGCAGCTTGGCCGCGGCCACTATGAACACTGAAGCTTTCTTT. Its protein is CASSLAAATMNTEAFF.